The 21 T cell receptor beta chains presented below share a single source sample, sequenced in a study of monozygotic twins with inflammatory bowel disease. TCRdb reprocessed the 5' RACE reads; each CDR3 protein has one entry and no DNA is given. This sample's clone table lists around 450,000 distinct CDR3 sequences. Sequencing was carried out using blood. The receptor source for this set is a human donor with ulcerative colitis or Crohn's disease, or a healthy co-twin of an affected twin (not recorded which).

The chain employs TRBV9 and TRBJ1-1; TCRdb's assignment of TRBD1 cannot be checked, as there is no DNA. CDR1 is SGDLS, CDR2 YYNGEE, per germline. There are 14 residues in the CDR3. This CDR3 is CASSALTANTEAFF.

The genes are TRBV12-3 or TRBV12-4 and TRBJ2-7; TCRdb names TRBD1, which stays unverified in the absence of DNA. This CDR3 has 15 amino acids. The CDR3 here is CASTLGTARSYEQYF.

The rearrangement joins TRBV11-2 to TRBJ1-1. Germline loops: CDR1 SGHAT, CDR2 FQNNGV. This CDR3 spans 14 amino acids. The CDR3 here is CASSSHTTTRSAFF.

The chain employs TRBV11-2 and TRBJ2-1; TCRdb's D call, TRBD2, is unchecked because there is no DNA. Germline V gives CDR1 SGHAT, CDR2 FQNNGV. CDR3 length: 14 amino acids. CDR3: CASSALADYNEQFF.

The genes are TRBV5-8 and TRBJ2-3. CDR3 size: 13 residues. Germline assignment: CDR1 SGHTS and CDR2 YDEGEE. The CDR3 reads CASSLSLGDTQYF.

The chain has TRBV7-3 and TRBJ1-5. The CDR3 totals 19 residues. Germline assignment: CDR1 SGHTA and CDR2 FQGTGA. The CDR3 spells CASSLTLKVFVRTRQPQHF. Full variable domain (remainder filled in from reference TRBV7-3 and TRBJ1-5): GAGVSQTPSNKVTEKGKYVELRCDPISGHTALYWYRQSLGQGPEFLIYFQGTGAADDSGLPNDRFFAVRPEGSVSTLKIQRTERGDSAVYLCASSLTLKVFVRTRQPQHFGDGTRLSIL.

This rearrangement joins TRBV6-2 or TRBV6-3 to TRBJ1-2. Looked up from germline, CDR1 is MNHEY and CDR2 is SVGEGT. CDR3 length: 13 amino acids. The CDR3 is CASTPRSNYGYTF.

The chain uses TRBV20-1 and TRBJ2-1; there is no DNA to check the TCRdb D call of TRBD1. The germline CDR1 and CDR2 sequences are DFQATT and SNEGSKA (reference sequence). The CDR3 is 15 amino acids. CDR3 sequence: CSARSARDRVNEQFF.

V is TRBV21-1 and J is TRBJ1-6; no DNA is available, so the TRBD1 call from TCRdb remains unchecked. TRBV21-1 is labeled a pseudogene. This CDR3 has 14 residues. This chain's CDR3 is CASSYRDNNSPLHF.

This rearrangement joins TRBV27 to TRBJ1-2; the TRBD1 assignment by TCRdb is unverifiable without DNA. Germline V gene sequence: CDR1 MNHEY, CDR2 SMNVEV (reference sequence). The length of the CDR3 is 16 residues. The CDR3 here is CASSFRTGGRNYGYTF.

CDR3 loop: CAWSVGNQPQHF. The rearrangement joins TRBV30 to TRBJ1-5. The CDR3 totals 12 residues. CDR1 is GTSNPN and CDR2 is SVGIG in the germline V gene (reference sequence).

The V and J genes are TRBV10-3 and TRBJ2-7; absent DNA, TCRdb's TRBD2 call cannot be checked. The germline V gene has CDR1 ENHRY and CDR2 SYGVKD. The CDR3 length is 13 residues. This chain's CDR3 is CAISERREYEQYF.

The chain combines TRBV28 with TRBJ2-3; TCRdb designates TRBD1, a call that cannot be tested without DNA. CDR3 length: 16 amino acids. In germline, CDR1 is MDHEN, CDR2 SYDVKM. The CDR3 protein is CASGLWGQGSTDTQYF.

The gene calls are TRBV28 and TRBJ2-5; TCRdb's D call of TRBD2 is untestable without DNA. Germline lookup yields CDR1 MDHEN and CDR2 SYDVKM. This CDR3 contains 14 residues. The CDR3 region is CASSLSGRSETQYF.

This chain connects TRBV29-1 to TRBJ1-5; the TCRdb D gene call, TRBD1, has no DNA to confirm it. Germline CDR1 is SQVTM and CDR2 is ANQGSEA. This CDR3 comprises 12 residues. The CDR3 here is CSVWEMGQPQHF.

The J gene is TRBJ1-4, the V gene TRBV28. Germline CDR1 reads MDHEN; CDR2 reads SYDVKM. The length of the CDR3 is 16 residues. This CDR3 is CASSLDDEAGNEKLFF.

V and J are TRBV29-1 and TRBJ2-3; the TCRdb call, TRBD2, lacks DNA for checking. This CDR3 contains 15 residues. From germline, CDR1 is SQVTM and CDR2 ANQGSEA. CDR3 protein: CSVERGTTMTDTQYF.

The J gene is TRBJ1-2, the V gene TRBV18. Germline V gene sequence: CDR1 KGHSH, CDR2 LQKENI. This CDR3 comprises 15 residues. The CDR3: CASSPPNFLNYGYTF.

CDR3 sequence: CASTPEGYSNQPQHF. The chain is built from TRBV6-2 or TRBV6-3 and TRBJ1-5; the TCRdb D gene call, TRBD1, has no DNA to confirm it. The CDR3 is 15 amino acids. Germline V gene lookup returns CDR1 MNHEY and CDR2 SVGEGT.

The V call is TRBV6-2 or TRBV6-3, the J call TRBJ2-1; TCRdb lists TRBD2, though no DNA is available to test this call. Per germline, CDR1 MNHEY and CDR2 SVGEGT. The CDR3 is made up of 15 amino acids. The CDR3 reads CASSTGTSGTNEQFF.

The CDR3 sequence is CASSLVGAGGWHEQYF. The chain carries TRBV7-8 and TRBJ2-7; TCRdb lists TRBD1, though no DNA is available to test this call. The CDR3 totals 16 residues. Germline V CDR1 and CDR2: SGHVS, FQNEAQ.